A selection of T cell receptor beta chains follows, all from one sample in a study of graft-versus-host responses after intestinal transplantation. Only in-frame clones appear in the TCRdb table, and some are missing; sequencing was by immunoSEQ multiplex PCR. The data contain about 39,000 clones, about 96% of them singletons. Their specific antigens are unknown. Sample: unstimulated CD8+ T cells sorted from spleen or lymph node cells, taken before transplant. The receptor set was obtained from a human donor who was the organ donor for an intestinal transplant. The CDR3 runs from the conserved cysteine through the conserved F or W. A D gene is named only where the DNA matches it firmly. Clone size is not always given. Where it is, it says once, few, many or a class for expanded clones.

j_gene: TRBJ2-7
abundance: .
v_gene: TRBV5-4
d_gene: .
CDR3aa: CASSLRDYEQYF
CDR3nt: TGTGCCAGCAGCCTCCGGGACTACGAGCAGTACTTC

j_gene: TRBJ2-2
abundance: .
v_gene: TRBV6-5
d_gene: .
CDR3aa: CASSYGQANTGELFF
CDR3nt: TGTGCCAGCAGTTACGGTCAGGCGAACACCGGGGAGCTGTTTTTT

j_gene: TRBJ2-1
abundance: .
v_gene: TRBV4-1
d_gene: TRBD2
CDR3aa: CASSLEPRGGNNEQFF
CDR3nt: TGCGCCAGCAGCCTAGAACCGCGGGGGGGCAACAATGAGCAGTTCTTC

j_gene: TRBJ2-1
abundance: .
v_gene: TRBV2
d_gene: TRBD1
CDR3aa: CASRPGQGLNEQFF
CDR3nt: TGTGCCAGCAGGCCGGGACAGGGTCTGAATGAGCAGTTCTTC

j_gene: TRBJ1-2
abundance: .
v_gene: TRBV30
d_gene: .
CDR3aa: CAWDGHYGYTF
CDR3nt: TGTGCCTGGGACGGTCACTATGGCTACACCTTC

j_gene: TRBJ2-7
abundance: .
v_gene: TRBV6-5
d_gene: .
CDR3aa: CASSYRDWHEQYF
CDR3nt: TGTGCCAGCAGCTACAGGGATTGGCACGAGCAGTACTTC

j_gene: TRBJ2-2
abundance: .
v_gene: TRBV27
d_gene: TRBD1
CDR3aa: CASLAFGTANTGELFF
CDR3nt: TGTGCCAGCTTGGCCTTCGGGACAGCGAACACCGGGGAGCTGTTTTTT

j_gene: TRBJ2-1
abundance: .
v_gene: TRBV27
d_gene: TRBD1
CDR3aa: CASSLRPAPLDRDPYNEQFF
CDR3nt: TGTGCCAGCAGTTTACGTCCTGCCCCTCTAGACAGGGACCCCTACAATGAGCAGTTCTTC

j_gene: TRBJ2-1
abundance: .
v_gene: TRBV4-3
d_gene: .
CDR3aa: CASSQGEAYNEQFF
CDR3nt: TGCGCCAGCAGCCAAGGCGAAGCATACAATGAGCAGTTCTTC

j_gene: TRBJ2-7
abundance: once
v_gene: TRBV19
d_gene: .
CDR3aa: CASSMEGFTYEQYF
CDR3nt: TGTGCCAGTAGTATGGAAGGATTCACCTACGAGCAGTACTTC

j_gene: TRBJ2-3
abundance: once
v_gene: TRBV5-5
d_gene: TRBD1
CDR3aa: CASSQFRTGDTDTQYF
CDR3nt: TGTGCCAGCAGCCAATTCAGGACAGGGGACACAGATACGCAGTATTTT

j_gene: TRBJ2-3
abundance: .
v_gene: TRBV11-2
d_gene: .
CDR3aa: CASSLQINSLTDTQYF
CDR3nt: TGTGCCAGCAGCTTACAGATTAACAGCCTCACAGATACGCAGTATTTT

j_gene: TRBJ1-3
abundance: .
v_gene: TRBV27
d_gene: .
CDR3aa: CASRETTLSGNTIYF
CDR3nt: TGTGCCAGCAGAGAGACTACCCTATCTGGAAACACCATATATTTT

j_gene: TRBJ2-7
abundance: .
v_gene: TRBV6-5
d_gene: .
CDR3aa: CASSSERVPYEQYF
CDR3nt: TGTGCCAGCAGTTCCGAGCGGGTTCCCTACGAGCAGTACTTC

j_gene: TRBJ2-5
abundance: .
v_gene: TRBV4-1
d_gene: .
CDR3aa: CASSQNSGSYQETQYF
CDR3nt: TGCGCCAGCAGCCAAAACAGCGGGTCGTACCAAGAGACCCAGTACTTC

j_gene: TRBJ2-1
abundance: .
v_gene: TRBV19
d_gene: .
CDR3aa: CASSITGGSYNEQFF
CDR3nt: TGTGCCAGTAGTATAACGGGCGGCTCCTACAATGAGCAGTTCTTC

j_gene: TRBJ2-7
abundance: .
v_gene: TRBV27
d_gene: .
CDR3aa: CASSSWDPSYEQYF
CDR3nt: TGTGCCAGCAGTTCATGGGACCCCTCCTACGAGCAGTACTTC

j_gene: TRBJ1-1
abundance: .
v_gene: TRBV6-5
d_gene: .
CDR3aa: CASSGGRLNTEAFF
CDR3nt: TGTGCCAGCAGTGGGGGGAGGTTGAACACTGAAGCTTTCTTT

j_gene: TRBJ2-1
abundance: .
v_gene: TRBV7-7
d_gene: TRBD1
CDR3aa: CASSLARTGANEQFF
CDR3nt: TGTGCCAGCAGCTTAGCCCGGACAGGGGCCAATGAGCAGTTCTTC

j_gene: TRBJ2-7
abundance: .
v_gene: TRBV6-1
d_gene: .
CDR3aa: CASSLVRGSSYEQYF
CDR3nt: TGTGCCAGCAGCTTGGTGCGGGGTTCCTCCTACGAGCAGTACTTC

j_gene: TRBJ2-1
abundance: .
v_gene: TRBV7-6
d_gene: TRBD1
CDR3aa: CASSRDRERNNEQFF
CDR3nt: TGTGCCAGCAGCAGAGACAGGGAAAGGAACAATGAGCAGTTCTTC

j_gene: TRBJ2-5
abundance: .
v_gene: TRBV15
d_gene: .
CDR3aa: CATSRDPSEETQYF
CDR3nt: TGTGCCACCAGCAGAGATCCGTCGGAGGAGACCCAGTACTTC

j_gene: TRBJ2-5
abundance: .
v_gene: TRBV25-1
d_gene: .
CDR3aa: CASSRPKGGGMETQYF
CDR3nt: TGTGCCAGCAGTCGACCAAAAGGGGGGGGTATGGAGACCCAGTACTTC

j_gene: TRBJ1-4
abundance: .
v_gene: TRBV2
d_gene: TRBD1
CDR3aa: CASLPPKGASNEKLFF
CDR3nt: TGTGCCAGCCTCCCCCCCAAGGGGGCTAGTAATGAAAAACTGTTTTTT

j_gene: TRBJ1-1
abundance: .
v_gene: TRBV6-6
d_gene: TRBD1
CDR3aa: CASSSTGGGTEAFF
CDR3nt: TGTGCCAGCAGTTCGACAGGGGGTGGCACTGAAGCTTTCTTT

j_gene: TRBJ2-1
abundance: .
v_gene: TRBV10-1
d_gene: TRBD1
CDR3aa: CASSEGDPGQVRDEQFF
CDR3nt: TGCGCCAGCAGTGAGGGGGACCCGGGACAGGTTCGGGATGAGCAGTTCTTC

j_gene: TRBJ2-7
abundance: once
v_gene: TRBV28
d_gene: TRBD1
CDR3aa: CASSLPVGGQPTYHPYEQYF
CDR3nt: TGTGCCAGCAGCCTACCAGTTGGGGGACAGCCCACTTACCACCCCTACGAGCAGTACTTC

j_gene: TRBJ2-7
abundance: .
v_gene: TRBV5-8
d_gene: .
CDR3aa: CASSLPPYEQYF
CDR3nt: TGTGCCAGCAGCTTGCCCCCCTACGAGCAGTACTTC

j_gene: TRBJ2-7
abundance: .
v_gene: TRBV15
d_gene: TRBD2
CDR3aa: CATSSGRGGSYEQYF
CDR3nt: TGTGCCACCAGCAGCGGGCGGGGGGGCTCCTACGAGCAGTACTTC

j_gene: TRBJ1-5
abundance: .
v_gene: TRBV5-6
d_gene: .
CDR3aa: CASSLALRGGGQPQHF
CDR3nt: TGTGCCAGCAGCTTGGCCTTAAGAGGGGGTGGTCAGCCCCAGCATTTT

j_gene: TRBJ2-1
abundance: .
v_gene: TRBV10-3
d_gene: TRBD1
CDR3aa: CAISEPRTGVREFF
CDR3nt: TGTGCCATCAGTGAGCCCAGGACAGGGGTCCGGGAGTTCTTC

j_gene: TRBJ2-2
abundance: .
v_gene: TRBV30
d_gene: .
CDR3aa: CAWSFSTGELFF
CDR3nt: TGTGCCTGGAGCTTCAGTACCGGGGAGCTGTTTTTT

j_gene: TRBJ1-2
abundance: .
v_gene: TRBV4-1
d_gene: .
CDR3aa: CASSQEVSWNYGYTF
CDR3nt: TGCGCCAGCAGCCAAGAGGTTAGCTGGAACTATGGCTACACCTTC

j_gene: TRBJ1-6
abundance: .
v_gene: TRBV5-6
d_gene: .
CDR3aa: CASSFSGTPFNSPLHF
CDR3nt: TGTGCCAGCAGCTTTTCCGGGACACCTTTTAATTCACCCCTCCACTTT

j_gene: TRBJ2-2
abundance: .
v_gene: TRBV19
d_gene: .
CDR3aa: CASRWGGTGELFF
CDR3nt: TGTGCCAGTAGGTGGGGCGGAACCGGGGAGCTGTTTTTT

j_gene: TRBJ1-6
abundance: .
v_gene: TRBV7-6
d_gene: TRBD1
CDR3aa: CASSRTGDSPLHF
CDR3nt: TGTGCCAGTTCGAGGACAGGTGATTCACCCCTCCACTTT

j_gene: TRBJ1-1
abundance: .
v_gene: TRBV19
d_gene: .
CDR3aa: CASSSHRPAGAFF
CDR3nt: TGTGCCAGTAGTTCCCATCGCCCGGCGGGGGCTTTCTTT

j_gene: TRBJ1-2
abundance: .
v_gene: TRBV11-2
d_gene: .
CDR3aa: CASSLEGRTYTF
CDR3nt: TGTGCCAGCAGCTTAGAGGGGCGGACCTACACCTTC

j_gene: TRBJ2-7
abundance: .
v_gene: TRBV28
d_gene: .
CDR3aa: CASTETSYEQYF
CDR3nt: TGTGCCAGCACCGAGACCTCCTACGAGCAGTACTTC

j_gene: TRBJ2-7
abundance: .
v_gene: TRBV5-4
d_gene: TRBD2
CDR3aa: CASSERGAYEQYF
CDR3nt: TGTGCCAGCAGCGAACGGGGGGCCTACGAGCAGTACTTC

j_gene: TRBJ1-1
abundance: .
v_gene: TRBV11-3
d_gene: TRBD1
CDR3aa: CASSHRTGGSMNTEAFF
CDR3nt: TGTGCCAGCAGCCATAGGACAGGGGGCTCTATGAACACTGAAGCTTTCTTT

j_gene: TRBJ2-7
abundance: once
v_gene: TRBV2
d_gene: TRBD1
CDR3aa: CATRQGVTSYEQYF
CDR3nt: TGTGCCACCAGACAGGGTGTAACCTCCTACGAGCAGTACTTC

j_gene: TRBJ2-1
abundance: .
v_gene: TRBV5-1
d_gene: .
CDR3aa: CASSPPVQDQPNEQFF
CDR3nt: TGCGCCAGCAGCCCGCCGGTGCAGGATCAACCCAATGAGCAGTTCTTC

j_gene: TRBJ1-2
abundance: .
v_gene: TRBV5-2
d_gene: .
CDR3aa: CASNRLRVRKTYGYTF
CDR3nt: TGTGCCAGCAATCGCCTACGAGTACGAAAGACCTATGGCTACACCTTC

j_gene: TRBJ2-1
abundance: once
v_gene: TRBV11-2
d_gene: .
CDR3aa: CASSLSGRDEQFF
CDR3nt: TGTGCCAGCAGCTTGTCGGGGCGGGATGAGCAGTTCTTC

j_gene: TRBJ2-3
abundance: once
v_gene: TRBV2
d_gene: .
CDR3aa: CASSDFAGSLDTQYF
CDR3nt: TGTGCCAGCAGTGATTTCGCGGGGTCCTTAGATACGCAGTATTTT